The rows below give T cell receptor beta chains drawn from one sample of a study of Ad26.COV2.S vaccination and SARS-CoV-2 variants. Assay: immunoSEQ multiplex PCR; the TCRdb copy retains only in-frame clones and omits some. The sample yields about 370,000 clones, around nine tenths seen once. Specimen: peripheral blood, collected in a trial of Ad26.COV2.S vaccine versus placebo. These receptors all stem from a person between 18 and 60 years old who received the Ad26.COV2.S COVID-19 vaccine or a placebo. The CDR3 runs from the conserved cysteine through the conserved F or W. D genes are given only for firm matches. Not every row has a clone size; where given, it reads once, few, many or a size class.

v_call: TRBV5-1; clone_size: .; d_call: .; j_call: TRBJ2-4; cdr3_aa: CASSFNIRGNIQYF; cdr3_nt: TGCGCCAGCAGCTTTAATATTAGGGGGAACATTCAGTACTTC
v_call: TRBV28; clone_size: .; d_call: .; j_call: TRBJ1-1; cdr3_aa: CASSIETGNLLGTEAFF; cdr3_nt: TGTGCCAGCAGTATAGAGACAGGAAATCTTTTGGGCACTGAAGCTTTCTTT
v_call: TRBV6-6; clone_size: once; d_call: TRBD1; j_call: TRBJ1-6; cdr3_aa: CASTLTGELYNSPLHF; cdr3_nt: TGTGCCAGCACCTTGACAGGGGAGCTCTATAATTCACCCCTCCACTTT
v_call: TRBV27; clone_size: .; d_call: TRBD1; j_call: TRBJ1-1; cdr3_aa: CASSSITGTGMNTEAFF; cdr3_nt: TGTGCCAGCAGTTCCATTACCGGGACAGGTATGAACACTGAAGCTTTCTTT
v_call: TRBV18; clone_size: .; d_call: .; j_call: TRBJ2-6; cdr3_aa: CASSRILETGTTGANVLTF; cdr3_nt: TGTGCCAGCTCACGGATCCTGGAAACAGGGACGACGGGGGCCAACGTCCTGACTTTC
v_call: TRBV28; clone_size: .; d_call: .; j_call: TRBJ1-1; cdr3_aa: CASSSYMNTEAFF; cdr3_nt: TGTGCCAGCAGTTCCTACATGAACACTGAAGCTTTCTTT
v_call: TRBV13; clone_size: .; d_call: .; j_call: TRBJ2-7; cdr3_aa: CASSLLNEQYF; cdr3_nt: TGTGCCAGCAGCTTACTCAACGAGCAGTACTTC
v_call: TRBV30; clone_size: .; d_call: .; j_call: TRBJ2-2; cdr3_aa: CAWRMDITNTGELFF; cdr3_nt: TGTGCCTGGAGGATGGACATAACGAACACCGGGGAGCTGTTTTTT
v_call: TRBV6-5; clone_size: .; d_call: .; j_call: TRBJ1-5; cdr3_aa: CASRTTGLYQPQHF; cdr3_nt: TGTGCCAGCAGGACTACAGGGCTATATCAGCCCCAGCATTTT
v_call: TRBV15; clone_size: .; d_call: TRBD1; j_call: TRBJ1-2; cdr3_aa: CATAEAYRGGYTF; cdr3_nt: TGTGCCACCGCCGAAGCTTACAGGGGAGGCTACACCTTC
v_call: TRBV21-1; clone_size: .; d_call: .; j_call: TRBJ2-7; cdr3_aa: CASSPHSYEQYF; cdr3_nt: TGTGCCAGCAGCCCTCACAGCTACGAGCAGTACTTC
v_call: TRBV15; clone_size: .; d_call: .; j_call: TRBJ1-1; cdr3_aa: CATSSSVSVNTEAFF; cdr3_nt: TGTGCCACCAGCAGCTCTGTCTCGGTGAACACTGAAGCTTTCTTT
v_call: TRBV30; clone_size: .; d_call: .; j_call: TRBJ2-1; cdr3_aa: CAWSVDGGSEQFF; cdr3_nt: TGTGCCTGGAGTGTAGACGGGGGAAGTGAGCAGTTCTTC
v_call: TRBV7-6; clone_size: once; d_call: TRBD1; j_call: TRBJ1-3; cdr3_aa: CASSSRTGDSGNTIYF; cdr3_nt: TGTGCCAGCAGCAGCCGTACAGGGGACTCTGGAAACACCATATATTTT
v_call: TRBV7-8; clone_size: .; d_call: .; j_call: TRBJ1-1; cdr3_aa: CASSLSGAGTEAFF; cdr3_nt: TGTGCCAGCAGCTTATCAGGGGCAGGGACTGAAGCTTTCTTT
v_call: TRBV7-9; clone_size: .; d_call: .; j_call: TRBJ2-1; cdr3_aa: CASSRFGPRQGKYNEQFF; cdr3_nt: TGTGCCAGCAGCCGCTTTGGGCCGAGGCAGGGGAAATACAATGAGCAGTTCTTC
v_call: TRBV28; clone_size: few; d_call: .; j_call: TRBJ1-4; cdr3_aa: CASSLGSGGRGKLFF; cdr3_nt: TGTGCCAGCAGTTTAGGCAGCGGAGGAAGGGGAAAACTGTTTTTT
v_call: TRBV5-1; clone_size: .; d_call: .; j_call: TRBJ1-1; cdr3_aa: CASSLEAGNTEAFF; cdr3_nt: TGCGCCAGCAGCTTGGAAGCTGGGAACACTGAAGCTTTCTTT
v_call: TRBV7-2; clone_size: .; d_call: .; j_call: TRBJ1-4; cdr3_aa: CASSSIAMEKLFF; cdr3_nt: TGTGCCAGCAGCTCCATAGCAATGGAGAAACTGTTTTTT
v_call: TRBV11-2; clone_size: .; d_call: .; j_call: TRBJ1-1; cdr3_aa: CASSLVTGDEAFF; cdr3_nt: TGTGCCAGCAGCTTGGTAACGGGAGATGAAGCTTTCTTT
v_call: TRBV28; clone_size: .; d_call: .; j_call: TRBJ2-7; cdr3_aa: CASSLTAGRLGQYF; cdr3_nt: TGTGCCAGCAGTTTAACTGCAGGGCGTTTAGGGCAGTACTTC
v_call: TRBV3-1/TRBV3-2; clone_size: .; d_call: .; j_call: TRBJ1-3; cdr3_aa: CAAGPGEGGNTIYF; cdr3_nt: TGTGCCGCTGGCCCGGGGGAGGGAGGAAACACCATATATTTT
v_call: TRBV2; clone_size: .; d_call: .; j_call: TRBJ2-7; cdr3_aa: CASTFKVVRDSYEQYF; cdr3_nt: TGTGCCAGCACCTTCAAGGTCGTTAGGGACTCCTACGAGCAGTACTTC
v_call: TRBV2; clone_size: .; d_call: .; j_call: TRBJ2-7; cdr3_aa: CASSEGYGYEQYF; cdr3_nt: TGTGCCAGCAGTGAAGGGTACGGCTACGAGCAGTACTTC
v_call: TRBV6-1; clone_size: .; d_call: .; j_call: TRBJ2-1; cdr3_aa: CASSEVGYNEQFF; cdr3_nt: TGTGCCAGCAGTGAAGTTGGCTACAATGAGCAGTTCTTC
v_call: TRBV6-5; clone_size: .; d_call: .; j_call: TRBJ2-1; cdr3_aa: CASRVQSYNEQFF; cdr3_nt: TGTGCCAGCAGAGTACAGAGCTACAATGAGCAGTTCTTC
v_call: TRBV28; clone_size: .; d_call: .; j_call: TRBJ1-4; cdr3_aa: CASSFDPRALFF; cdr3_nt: TGTGCCAGCAGTTTTGATCCCAGGGCGCTGTTTTTT